This T cell receptor (beta chain) was captured by sequencing in a study of control samples from healthy donors and cancer patients. CDR1 is SGHTA and CDR2 is FQGNSA in the germline V gene. The CDR3 loop spans 14 amino acids. Trimming removed 1 base at V and 7 bases at J, with 8 bases between. The assay was immunoSEQ multiplex PCR, and TCRdb's table has in-frame clones only and misses some. The repertoire consists of about 75,000 clones, with around 94% occurring once and the leading ten covering 6.2%. Sample: blood. The chain is built from TRBV7-2 and TRBJ1-6; a weak D match, TRBD1 (5 bases). This receptor was taken from a woman aged 40 to 49 in good health. The CDR3 reads CASSLGGGNSPLHF. DNA of the CDR3: TGTGCCAGCAGCTTAGGGGGGGGGAATTCACCCCTCCACTTT.